This record looks at one T cell receptor beta chain sequence and its context. What it binds is unknown. This entry comes from a study of cytomegalovirus exposure and HLA in healthy donors. Study information: In terms of ancestry, the Caucasian-associated cluster contained 81% of the approximately 400 genotyped donors.

The PCR used 60 Vbeta and 13 Jbeta primers. Libraries were prepared by immunoSEQ multiplex PCR; TCRdb keeps only in-frame clonotypes and omits some of them. The sample holds more than 95,000 clones, 60% to 85% seen once. While unrecorded immune exposures were likely, the donors were nominally healthy when sampled. Study-wide findings and caveats: An analysis was carried out later, and it reportedly showed fewer N-insertions in an Asian-associated ancestry cluster than the approximately 610-donor mean. In a later analysis, across HLA loci, associated TCR counts were highest for DRB1, lowest for HLA-C.

CDR1 and CDR2 (germline): SGHDT, YYEEEE. V gave up 0 bases and J gave up 6 bases; unmatched junction bases: 6. This CDR3 region has 15 residues. The chain employs TRBV5-6 and TRBJ1-1; 9 bases are shared with TRBD1. This clonotype was sampled from a man aged 45 to 65 in good health and CMV-seropositive. The sample consisted of PBMCs. CDR3 region: CASSLVPGQGAEAFF. CDR3 DNA: TGTGCCAGCAGCTTGGTTCCGGGACAGGGAGCTGAAGCTTTCTTT.